Below are 10 T cell receptor beta chains sequenced from a single sample in a study of siplizumab effects on memory and regulatory T cells. The method was immunoSEQ multiplex PCR; TCRdb's version includes in-frame clones alone and lacks a portion of them. This sample has 97,000 or so clones, with roughly nine tenths found just once. Sequenced input: CD4+ T cells sorted from blood. The receptors stem from a human donor in good health.

The genes are TRBV30 and TRBJ2-7; 10 nucleotides line up with TRBD1. V lost 5 bases, J lost 5 bases, and 6 bases stayed unmatched. The CDR3 has 13 residues. Germline CDR1 is GTSNPN and CDR2 is SVGIG (reference sequence). CDR3 nucleotide sequence: TGTGCCTGGGAGACAGGGGGCACGGACGAGCAGTACTTC. The encoded protein is CAWETGGTDEQYF.

The rearrangement uses TRBV5-1 and TRBJ1-4, with 8 nucleotides matching TRBD1. In germline, CDR1 is SGHRS, CDR2 YFSETQ. The CDR3 runs to 12 residues. After removal of 4 bases from V and 13 bases from J, the junction contained 6 bases not matched to a gene. In DNA form, the CDR3 reads TGCGCCAGCAGCCTAGGGACAGGACCACTGTTTTTT. This encodes CASSLGTGPLFF.

The V call is TRBV28, the J call TRBJ2-2, with TRBD1 identical over 8 bases. J gave up 7 bases and V 6 bases, and 13 bases lay outside the gene matches. CDR3 length equals 16 residues. In germline, CDR1 is MDHEN, CDR2 SYDVKM. The DNA for the CDR3 is TGTGCCAGCAGGATGACCGGGACAGGCAGGGGCGGGGAGCTGTTTTTT. The encoded protein is CASRMTGTGRGGELFF.

This chain connects TRBV28 to TRBJ1-3; possible D gene TRBD1, 5 bases. Trimming shortened V by 8 bases and J by 0 bases, and 14 bases separated the two germline ends. The CDR3 is 15 residues long. Germline V gives CDR1 MDHEN, CDR2 SYDVKM. The CDR3, as DNA: TGTGCCAGCTTCGCGGGGGGGAGCTCTGGAAACACCATATATTTT. This codes for CASFAGGSSGNTIYF. The whole variable domain, remainder taken from reference TRBV28 and TRBJ1-3, is DVKVTQSSRYLVKRTGEKVFLECVQDMDHENMFWYRQDPGLGLRLIYFSYDVKMKEKGDIPEGYSVSREKKERFSLILESASTNQTSMYLCASFAGGSSGNTIYFGEGSWLTVV.

The CDR3 DNA follows: TGCAGCGCCTCACCTACAGGGGGCGCGGTAGGTTATTACGAGCAGTACTTC. Translating it yields CSASPTGGAVGYYEQYF. The rearrangement links TRBV29-1 to TRBJ2-7, with 9 bases that match TRBD1. The CDR3 sequence is 17 residues long. Germline CDR1 reads SQVTM; CDR2 reads ANQGSEA. V was pared by 7 bases and J by 4 bases, with 20 bases of the junction left unmatched.

V and J are TRBV30 and TRBJ2-7, with 9 bases that match TRBD1. The CDR3 spans 13 residues. Trimming removed 3 bases from V and 3 bases from J; junction bases left unmatched: 3. From germline, CDR1 is GTSNPN and CDR2 SVGIG (reference sequence). The CDR3 loop reads CAWRGQGFYEQYF. CDR3 DNA: TGTGCCTGGAGAGGACAGGGGTTCTACGAGCAGTACTTC.

This chain links TRBV7-9 with TRBJ1-5; D may be TRBD1 (6 bases). CDR1 is SEHNR and CDR2 is FQNEAQ in the germline V gene (reference sequence). V was pared by 5 bases and J by 8 bases, with 10 bases between. The CDR3 runs to 12 residues. The CDR3 nucleotides read TGTGCCAGCAGCGGGGGCCCGGAGCCCCAGCATTTT. Its protein is CASSGGPEPQHF.

This chain links TRBV28 with TRBJ2-1, with TRBD2 identical over 9 bases. The CDR3 contains 15 residues. Germline V lookup: CDR1 MDHEN, CDR2 SYDVKM. Trimming at V came to 5 bases and at J to 5 bases, leaving 7 bases not matched to a gene. The CDR3 reads CASSRLAGVDNEQFF. CDR3 DNA sequence: TGTGCCAGCAGTCGATTAGCGGGAGTCGACAATGAGCAGTTCTTC.

The rearrangement joins TRBV28 to TRBJ1-5; D not certain. The V end was cut by 2 bases, the J end by 0 bases, with 11 bases between. The length of the CDR3 is 16 residues. CDR1 is MDHEN, CDR2 SYDVKM, per germline. The CDR3 spells CASSLLSAYSNQPQHF. The CDR3 DNA reads TGTGCCAGCAGTTTACTCAGTGCCTATAGCAATCAGCCCCAGCATTTT. The full variable domain, its missing parts supplied by reference TRBV28 and TRBJ1-5, is DVKVTQSSRYLVKRTGEKVFLECVQDMDHENMFWYRQDPGLGLRLIYFSYDVKMKEKGDIPEGYSVSREKKERFSLILESASTNQTSMYLCASSLLSAYSNQPQHFGDGTRLSIL.

The rearrangement joins TRBV11-3 to TRBJ2-7; TRBD2 might be the D (5 bases). Germline CDR1 and CDR2: SGHNT and YENEEA. V was shortened by 6 bases and J by 2 bases, with 11 bases between the two germline ends. The CDR3 contains 13 residues. CDR3 region: CASSNGVAYEQYF. The CDR3 nucleotides are TGTGCCAGCAGTAACGGGGTCGCCTACGAGCAGTACTTC.